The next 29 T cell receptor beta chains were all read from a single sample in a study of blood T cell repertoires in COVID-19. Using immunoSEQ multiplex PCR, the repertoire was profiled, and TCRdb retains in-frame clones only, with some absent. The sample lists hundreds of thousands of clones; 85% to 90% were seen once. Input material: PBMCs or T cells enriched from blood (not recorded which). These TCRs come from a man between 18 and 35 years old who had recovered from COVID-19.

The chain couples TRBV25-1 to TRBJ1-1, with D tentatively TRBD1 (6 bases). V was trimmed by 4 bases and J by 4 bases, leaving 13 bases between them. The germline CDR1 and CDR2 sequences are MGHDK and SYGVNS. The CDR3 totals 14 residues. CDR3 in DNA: TGTGCCAGCAGTGTACAGGGCCGAGTCACTGAAGCTTTCTTT. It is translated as CASSVQGRVTEAFF.

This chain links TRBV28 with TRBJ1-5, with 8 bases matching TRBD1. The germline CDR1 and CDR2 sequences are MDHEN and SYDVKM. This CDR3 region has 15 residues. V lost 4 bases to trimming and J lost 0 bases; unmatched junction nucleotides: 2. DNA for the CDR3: TGTGCCAGCAGTTCAGGGGGCTTTAGCAATCAGCCCCAGCATTTT. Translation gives CASSSGGFSNQPQHF. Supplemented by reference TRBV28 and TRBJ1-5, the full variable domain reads DVKVTQSSRYLVKRTGEKVFLECVQDMDHENMFWYRQDPGLGLRLIYFSYDVKMKEKGDIPEGYSVSREKKERFSLILESASTNQTSMYLCASSSGGFSNQPQHFGDGTRLSIL.

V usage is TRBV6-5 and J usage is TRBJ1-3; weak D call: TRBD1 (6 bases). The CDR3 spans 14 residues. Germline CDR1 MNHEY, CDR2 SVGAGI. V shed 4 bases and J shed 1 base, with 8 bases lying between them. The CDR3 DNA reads TGTGCCAGCAGTTTCACAGGGTCTGGAAACACCATATATTTT. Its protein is CASSFTGSGNTIYF.

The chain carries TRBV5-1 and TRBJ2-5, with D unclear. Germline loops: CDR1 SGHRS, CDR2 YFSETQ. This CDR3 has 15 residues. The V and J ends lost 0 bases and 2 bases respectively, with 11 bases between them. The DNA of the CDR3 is TGCGCCAGCAGCTTGGACCCGGGTGGGCAAGAGACCCAGTACTTC. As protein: CASSLDPGGQETQYF.

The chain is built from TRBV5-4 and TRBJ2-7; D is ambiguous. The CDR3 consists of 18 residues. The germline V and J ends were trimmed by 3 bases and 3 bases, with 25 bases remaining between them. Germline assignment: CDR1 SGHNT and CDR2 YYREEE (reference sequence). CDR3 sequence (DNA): TGTGCCAGCAGCTCCCTCTCTTCAAGTTCTGACTTTGACTACGAGCAGTACTTC. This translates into CASSSLSSSSDFDYEQYF. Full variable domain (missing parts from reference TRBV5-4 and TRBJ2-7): ETGVTQSPTHLIKTRGQQVTLRCSSQSGHNTVSWYQQALGQGPQFIFQYYREEENGRGNFPPRFSGLQFPNYSSELNVNALELDDSALYLCASSSLSSSSDFDYEQYFGPGTRLTVT.

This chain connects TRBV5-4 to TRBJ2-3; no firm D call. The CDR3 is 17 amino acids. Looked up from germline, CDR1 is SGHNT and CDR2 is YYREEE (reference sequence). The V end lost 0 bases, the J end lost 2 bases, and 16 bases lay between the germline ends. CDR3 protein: CASSLGFGSPHTDTQYF. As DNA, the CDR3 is TGTGCCAGCAGCTTGGGATTCGGGTCCCCCCACACAGATACGCAGTATTTT.

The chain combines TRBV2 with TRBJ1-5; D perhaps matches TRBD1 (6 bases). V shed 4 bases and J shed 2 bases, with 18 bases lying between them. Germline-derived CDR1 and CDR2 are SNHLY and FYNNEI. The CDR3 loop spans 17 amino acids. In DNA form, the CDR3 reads TGTGCCAGCAGTGTTTGGGGTTTGGGGGCCGGCAATCAGCCCCAGCATTTT. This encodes CASSVWGLGAGNQPQHF.

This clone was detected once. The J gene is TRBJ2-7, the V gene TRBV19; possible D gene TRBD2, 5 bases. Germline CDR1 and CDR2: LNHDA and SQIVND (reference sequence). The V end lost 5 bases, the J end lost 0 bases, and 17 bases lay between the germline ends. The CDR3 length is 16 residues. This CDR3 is CASSPRGRLSSYEQYF. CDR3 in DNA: TGTGCCAGTAGTCCCCGAGGGCGACTGAGCTCCTACGAGCAGTACTTC.

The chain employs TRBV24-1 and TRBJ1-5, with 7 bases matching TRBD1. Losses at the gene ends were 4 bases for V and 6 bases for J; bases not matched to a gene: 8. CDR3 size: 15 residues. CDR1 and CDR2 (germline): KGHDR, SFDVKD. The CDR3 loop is CATSEEHRGGQPQHF. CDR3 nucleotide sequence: TGTGCCACCAGTGAGGAGCACAGGGGCGGTCAGCCCCAGCATTTT.

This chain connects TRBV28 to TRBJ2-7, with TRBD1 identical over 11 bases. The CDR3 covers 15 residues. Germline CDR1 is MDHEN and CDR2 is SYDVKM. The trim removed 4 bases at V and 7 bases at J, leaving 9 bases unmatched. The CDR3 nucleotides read TGTGCCAGCAGTTCACCAGGACAGGGGGCGGGTGAGCAGTACTTC. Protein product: CASSSPGQGAGEQYF. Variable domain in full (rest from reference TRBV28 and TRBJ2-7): DVKVTQSSRYLVKRTGEKVFLECVQDMDHENMFWYRQDPGLGLRLIYFSYDVKMKEKGDIPEGYSVSREKKERFSLILESASTNQTSMYLCASSSPGQGAGEQYFGPGTRLTVT.

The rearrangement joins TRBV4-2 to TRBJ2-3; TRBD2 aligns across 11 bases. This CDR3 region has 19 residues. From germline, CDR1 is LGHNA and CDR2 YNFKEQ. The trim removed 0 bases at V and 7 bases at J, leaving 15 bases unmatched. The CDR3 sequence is CASSQEFRLAGGGLNTQYF. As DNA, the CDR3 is TGTGCCAGCAGCCAAGAATTTAGGCTAGCGGGAGGCGGTCTGAATACGCAGTATTTT.

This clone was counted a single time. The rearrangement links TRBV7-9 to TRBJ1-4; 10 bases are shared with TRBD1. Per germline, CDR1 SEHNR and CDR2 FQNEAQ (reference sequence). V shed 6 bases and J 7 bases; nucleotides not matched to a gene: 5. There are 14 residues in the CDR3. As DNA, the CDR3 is TGTGCCAGCAGTTTCGGACAGGGGGTTGAAAAACTGTTTTTT. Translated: CASSFGQGVEKLFF.

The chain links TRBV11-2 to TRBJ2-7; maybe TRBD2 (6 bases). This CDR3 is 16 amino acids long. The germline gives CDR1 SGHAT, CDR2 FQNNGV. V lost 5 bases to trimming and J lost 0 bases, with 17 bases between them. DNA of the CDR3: TGTGCCAGCAGCCCAGGATATCTGGGGGGCTCCTACGAGCAGTACTTC. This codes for CASSPGYLGGSYEQYF.

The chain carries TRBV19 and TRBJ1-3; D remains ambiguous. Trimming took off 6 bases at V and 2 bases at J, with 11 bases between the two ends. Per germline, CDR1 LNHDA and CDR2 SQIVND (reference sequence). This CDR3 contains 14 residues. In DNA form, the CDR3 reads TGTGCCAGTAGGGCGATTACTACTGGAAACACCATATATTTT. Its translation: CASRAITTGNTIYF.

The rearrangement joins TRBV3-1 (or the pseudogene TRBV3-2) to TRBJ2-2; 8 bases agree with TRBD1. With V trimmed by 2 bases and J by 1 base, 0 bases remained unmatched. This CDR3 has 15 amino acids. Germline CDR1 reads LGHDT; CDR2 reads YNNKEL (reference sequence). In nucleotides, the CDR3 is TGTGCCAGCAGCCAAACAGGGGGGAACACCGGGGAGCTGTTTTTT. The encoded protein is CASSQTGGNTGELFF.

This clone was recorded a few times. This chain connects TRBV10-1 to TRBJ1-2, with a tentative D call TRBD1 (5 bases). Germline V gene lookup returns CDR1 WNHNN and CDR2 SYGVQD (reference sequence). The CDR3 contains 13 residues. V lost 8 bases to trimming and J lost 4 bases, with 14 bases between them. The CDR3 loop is CASAPNGGYGYTF. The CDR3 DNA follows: TGCGCCAGCGCTCCTAACGGGGGCTATGGCTACACCTTC.

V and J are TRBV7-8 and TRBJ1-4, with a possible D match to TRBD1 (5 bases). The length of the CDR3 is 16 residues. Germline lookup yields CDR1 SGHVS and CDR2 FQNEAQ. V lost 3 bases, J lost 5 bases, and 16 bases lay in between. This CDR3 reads CASSFRAATLNEKLFF. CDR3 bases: TGTGCCAGCAGCTTCAGGGCAGCGACGTTAAATGAAAAACTGTTTTTT.

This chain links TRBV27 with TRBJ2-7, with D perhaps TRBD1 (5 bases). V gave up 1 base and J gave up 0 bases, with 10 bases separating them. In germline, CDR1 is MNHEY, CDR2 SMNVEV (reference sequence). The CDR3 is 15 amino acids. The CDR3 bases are TGTGCCAGCAGTTTATACGGGCAGGGCTCCTACGAGCAGTACTTC. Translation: CASSLYGQGSYEQYF.

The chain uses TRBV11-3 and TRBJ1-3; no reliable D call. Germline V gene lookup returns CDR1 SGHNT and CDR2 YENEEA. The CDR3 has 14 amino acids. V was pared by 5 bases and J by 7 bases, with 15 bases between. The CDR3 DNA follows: TGTGCCAGCAGCCTAGCTGGGATAGCGAACACCATATATTTT. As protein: CASSLAGIANTIYF.

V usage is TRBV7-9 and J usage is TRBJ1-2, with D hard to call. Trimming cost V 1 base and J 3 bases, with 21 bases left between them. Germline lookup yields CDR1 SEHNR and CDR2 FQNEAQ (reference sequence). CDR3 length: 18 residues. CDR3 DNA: TGTGCCAGCAGCTTAGGCTTGGACGGACGGAAGGAGGACTATGGCTACACCTTC. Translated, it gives CASSLGLDGRKEDYGYTF.

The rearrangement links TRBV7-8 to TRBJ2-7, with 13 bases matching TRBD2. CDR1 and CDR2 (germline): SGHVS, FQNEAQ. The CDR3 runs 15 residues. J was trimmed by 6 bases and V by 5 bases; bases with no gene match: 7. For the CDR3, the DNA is TGTGCCAGCAGCCAAGGACTAGCGGGAGTGTTCGAGCAGTACTTC. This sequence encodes CASSQGLAGVFEQYF.

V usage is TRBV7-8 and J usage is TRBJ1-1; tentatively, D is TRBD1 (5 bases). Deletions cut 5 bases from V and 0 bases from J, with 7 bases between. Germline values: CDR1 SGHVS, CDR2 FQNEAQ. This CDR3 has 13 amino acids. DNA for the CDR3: TGTGCCAGCAGCCAGACAGTGAACACTGAAGCTTTCTTT. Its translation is CASSQTVNTEAFF.

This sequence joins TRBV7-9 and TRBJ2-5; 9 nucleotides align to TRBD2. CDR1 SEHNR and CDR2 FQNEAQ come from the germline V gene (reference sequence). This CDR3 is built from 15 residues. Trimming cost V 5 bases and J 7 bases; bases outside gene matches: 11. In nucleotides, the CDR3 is TGTGCCAGCAGCCCGACTAGCGGCCAATGGGGGACCCAGTACTTC. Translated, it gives CASSPTSGQWGTQYF.

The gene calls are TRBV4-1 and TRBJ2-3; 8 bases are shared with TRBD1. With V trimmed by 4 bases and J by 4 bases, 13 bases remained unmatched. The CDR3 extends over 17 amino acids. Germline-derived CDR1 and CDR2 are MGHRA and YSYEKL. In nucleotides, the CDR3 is TGCGCCAGCAGCCGGAGCATGGAGGACAGGGAACCAGATACGCAGTATTTT. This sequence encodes CASSRSMEDREPDTQYF.

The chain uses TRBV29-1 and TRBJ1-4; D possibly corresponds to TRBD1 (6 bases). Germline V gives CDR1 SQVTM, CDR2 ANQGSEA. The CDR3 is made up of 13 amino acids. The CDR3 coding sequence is TGCGGCGGTTGGGGGGGGCTTAATGAAAAACTGTTTTTT. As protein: CGGWGGLNEKLFF.

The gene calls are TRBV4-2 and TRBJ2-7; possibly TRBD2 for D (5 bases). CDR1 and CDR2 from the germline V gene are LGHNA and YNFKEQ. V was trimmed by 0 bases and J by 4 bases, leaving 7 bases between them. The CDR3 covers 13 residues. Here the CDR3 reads CASSQERGYEQYF. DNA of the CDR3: TGTGCCAGCAGCCAAGAACGGGGTTACGAGCAGTACTTC.

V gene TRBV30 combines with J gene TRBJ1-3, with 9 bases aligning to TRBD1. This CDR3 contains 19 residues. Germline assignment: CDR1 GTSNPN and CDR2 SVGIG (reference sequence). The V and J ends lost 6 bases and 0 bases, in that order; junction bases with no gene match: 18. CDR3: CACYHRDRDRSPSGNTIYF. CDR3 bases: TGTGCCTGTTACCACCGGGACAGGGACCGCTCGCCCTCTGGAAACACCATATATTTT.

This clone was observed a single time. This CDR3 is CASSPRRDTLEAFF. In nucleotides, the CDR3 is TGTGCCAGCTCACCGCGCCGGGACACCCTCGAAGCTTTCTTT. The rearrangement uses TRBV18 and TRBJ1-1; weak D call: TRBD1 (6 bases). V lost 3 bases and J lost 8, with 16 bases in between. Per the germline V gene, CDR1 is KGHSH and CDR2 is LQKENI. This CDR3 spans 14 amino acids. Looking up the rest from reference TRBV18 and TRBJ1-1 gives the full variable domain: NAGVMQNPRHLVRRRGQEARLRCSPMKGHSHVYWYRQLPEEGLKFMVYLQKENIIDESGMPKERFSAEFPKEGPSILRIQQVVRGDSAAYFCASSPRRDTLEAFFGQGTRLTVV.

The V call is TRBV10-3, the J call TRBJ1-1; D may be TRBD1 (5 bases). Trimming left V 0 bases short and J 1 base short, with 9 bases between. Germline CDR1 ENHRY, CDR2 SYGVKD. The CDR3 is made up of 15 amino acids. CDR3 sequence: CAISESKGKNTEAFF. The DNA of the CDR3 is TGTGCCATCAGTGAGTCGAAGGGGAAGAACACTGAAGCTTTCTTT.